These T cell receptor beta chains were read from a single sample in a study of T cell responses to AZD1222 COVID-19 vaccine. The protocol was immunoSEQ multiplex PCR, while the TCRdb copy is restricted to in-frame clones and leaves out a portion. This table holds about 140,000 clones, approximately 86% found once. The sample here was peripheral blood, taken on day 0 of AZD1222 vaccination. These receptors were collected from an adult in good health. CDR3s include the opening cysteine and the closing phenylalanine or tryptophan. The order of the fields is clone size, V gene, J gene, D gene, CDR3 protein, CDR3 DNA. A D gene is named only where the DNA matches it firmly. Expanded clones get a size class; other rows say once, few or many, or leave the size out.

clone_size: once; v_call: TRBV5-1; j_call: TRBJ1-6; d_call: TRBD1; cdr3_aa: CASSGGTANNSPLHF; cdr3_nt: TGCGCCAGCAGCGGCGGGACAGCGAATAATTCACCCCTCCACTTT
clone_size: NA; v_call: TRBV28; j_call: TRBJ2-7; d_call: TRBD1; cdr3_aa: CASSEMDRAYEQYF; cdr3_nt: TGTGCCAGCAGTGAAATGGACAGGGCCTACGAGCAGTACTTC
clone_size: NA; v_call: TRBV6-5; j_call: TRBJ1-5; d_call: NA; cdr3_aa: CASSTEGGNQPQHF; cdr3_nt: TGTGCCAGCAGCACGGAGGGGGGCAATCAGCCCCAGCATTTT
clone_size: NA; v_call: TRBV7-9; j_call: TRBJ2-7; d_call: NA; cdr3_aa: CASSTQPYEQYF; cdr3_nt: TGTGCCAGCAGCACCCAGCCCTACGAGCAGTACTTC
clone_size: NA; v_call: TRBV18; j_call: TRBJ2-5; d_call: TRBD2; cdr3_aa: CASSPRPRLAGGPVQETQYF; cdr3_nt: TGTGCCAGCTCACCACGGCCCAGACTAGCGGGAGGGCCCGTCCAAGAGACCCAGTACTTC
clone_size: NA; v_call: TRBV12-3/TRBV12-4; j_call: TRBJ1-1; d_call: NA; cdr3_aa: CASIVSVGEAFF; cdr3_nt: TGTGCCAGCATCGTGAGTGTGGGAGAAGCTTTCTTT
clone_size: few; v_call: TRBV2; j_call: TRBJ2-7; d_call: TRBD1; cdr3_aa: CASRETGPNYEQYF; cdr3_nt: TGTGCCAGCAGGGAGACAGGGCCTAACTACGAGCAGTACTTC
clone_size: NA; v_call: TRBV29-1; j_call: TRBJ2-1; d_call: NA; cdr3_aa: CSVELAEGGDEQFF; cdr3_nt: TGCAGCGTTGAACTAGCGGAAGGGGGCGATGAGCAGTTCTTC
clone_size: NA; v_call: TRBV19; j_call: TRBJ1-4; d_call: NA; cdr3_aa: CASSTDSAANEKLFF; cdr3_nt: TGTGCCAGTAGTACGGACAGCGCGGCTAATGAAAAACTGTTTTTT
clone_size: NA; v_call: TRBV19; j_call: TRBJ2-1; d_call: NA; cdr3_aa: CASSIILSPSGSNEQFF; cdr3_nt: TGTGCCAGTAGTATTATTCTGTCCCCCTCAGGGAGCAATGAGCAGTTCTTC
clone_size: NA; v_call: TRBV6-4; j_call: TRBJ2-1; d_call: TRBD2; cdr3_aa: CASSDSSGSLDEQFF; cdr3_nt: TGTGCCAGCAGTGATTCTAGCGGGAGCCTCGATGAGCAGTTCTTC
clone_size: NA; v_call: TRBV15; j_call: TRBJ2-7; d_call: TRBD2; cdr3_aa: CATSRGTSGEQYF; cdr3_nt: TGTGCCACCAGCAGAGGGACTAGTGGGGAGCAGTACTTC
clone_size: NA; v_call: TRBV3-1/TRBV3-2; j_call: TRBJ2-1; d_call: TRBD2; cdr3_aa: CASSQTREGDNEQFF; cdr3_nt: TGTGCCAGCAGCCAAACGAGGGAGGGAGACAATGAGCAGTTCTTC
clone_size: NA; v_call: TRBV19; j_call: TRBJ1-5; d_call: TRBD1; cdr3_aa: CASRGDRALNQPQHF; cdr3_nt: TGTGCCAGTAGAGGAGACAGGGCATTAAATCAGCCCCAGCATTTT
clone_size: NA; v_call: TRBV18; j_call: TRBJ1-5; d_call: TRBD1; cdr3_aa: CASSPTGGSQPQHF; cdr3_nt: TGTGCCAGCTCGCCGACAGGGGGCAGTCAGCCCCAGCATTTT
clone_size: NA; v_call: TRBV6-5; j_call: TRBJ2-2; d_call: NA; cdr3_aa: CASRATGELFF; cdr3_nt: TGTGCCAGCAGGGCTACCGGGGAGCTGTTTTTT
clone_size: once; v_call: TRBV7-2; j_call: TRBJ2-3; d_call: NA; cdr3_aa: CASSYTDTQYF; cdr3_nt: TGTGCCAGCAGCTACACAGATACGCAGTATTTT
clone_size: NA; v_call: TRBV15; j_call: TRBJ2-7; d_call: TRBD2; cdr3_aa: CATSRGGIGTIYEQYF; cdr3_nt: TGTGCCACCAGCAGAGGGGGGATAGGGACTATCTACGAGCAGTACTTC
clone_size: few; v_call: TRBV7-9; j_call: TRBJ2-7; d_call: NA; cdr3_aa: CASSLGGADEQYF; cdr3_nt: TGTGCCAGCAGCTTAGGGGGGGCCGACGAGCAGTACTTC
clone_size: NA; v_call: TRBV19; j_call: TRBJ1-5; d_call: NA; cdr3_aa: CASSQQGKDSNQPQHF; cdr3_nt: TGTGCCAGTAGCCAACAGGGAAAGGATAGCAATCAGCCCCAGCATTTT
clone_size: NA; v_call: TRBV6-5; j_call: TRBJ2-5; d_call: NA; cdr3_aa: CASRGTPQETQYF; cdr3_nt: TGTGCCAGCAGGGGGACACCTCAAGAGACCCAGTACTTC
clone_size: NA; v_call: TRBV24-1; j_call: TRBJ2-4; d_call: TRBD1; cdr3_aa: CATHGGDRGTDLAKNIQYF; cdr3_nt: TGTGCCACCCACGGAGGGGACAGGGGAACGGACTTAGCCAAAAACATTCAGTACTTC
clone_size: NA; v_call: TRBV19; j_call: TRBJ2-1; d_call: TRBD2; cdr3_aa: CASSATSVSYNEQFF; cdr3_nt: TGTGCCAGTAGTGCGACTAGCGTCTCCTACAATGAGCAGTTCTTC
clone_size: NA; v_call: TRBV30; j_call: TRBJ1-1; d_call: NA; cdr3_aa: CAWSTQQGTEAFF; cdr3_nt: TGTGCCTGGAGTACACAACAGGGAACGGAAGCTTTCTTT
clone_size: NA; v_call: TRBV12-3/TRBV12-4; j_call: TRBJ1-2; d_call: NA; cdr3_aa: CASSFGFVFSTF; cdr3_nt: TGTGCCAGCAGTTTTGGGTTCGTTTTCTCCACCTTC
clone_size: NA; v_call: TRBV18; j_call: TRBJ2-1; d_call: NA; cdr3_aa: CASSKSSYNEQFF; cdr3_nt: TGTGCCAGCTCCAAAAGCTCCTACAATGAGCAGTTCTTC
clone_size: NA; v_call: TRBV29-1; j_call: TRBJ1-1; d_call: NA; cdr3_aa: CSVRQENTEAFF; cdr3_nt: TGCAGCGTTCGACAGGAGAACACTGAAGCTTTCTTT
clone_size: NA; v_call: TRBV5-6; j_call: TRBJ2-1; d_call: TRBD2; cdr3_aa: CASSRLAGSSYNEQFF; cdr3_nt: TGTGCCAGCAGCAGACTAGCGGGCAGCTCCTACAATGAGCAGTTCTTC
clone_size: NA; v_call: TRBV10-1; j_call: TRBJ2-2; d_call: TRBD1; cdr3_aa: CASSERTGITGELFF; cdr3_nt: TGCGCCAGCAGTGAGAGGACAGGGATCACCGGGGAGCTGTTTTTT
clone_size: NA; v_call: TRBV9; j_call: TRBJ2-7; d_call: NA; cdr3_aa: CASSVSPTRKQYF; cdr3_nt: TGTGCCAGCAGCGTATCCCCTACGCGGAAGCAGTACTTC
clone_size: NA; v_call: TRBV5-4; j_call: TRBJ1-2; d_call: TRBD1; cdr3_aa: CASSRSTQGAVSYTF; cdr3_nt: TGTGCCAGCAGCAGGTCCACACAGGGGGCGGTAAGCTACACCTTC
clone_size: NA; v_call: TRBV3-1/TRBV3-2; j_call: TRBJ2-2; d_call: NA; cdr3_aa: CASSPQIGAANTGELFF; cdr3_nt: TGTGCCAGCAGCCCCCAGATCGGAGCCGCGAACACCGGGGAGCTGTTTTTT
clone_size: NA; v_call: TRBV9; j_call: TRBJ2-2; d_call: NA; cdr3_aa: CASSVGIANTGELFF; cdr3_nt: TGTGCCAGCAGCGTAGGGATAGCGAACACCGGGGAGCTGTTTTTT
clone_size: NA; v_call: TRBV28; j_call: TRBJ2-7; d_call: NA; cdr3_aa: CASRTLNYEQYF; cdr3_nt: TGTGCCAGCAGAACCCTTAACTACGAGCAGTACTTC
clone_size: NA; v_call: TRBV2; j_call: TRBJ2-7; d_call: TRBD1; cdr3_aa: CASRLQGPYEQYF; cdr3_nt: TGTGCCAGCAGGTTACAGGGGCCCTACGAGCAGTACTTC
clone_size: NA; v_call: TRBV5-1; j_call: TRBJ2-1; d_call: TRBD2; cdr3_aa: CASSLAGTTSNEQFF; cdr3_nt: TGCGCCAGCAGCTTGGCCGGGACTACCTCAAATGAGCAGTTCTTC
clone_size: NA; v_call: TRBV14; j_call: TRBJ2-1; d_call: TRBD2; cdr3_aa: CASSQDGLGTSGSWYNEQFF; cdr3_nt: TGTGCCAGCAGCCAAGATGGGTTAGGGACTAGCGGGAGTTGGTACAATGAGCAGTTCTTC
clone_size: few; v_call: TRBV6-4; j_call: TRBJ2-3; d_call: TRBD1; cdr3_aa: CASSQGGTGGDTQYF; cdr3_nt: TGTGCCAGCAGCCAGGGAGGGACAGGGGGAGATACGCAGTATTTT
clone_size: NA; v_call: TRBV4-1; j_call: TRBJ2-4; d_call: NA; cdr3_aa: CASSERRRNIQYF; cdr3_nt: TGCGCCAGCAGCGAGCGGCGCAGGAACATTCAGTACTTC
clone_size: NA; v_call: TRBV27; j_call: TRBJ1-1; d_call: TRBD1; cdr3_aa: CASSLTRGSGGETEAFF; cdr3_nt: TGTGCCAGCAGTTTAACCCGAGGGTCAGGGGGCGAGACTGAAGCTTTCTTT
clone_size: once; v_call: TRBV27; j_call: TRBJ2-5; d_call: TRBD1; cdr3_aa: CASARDRGTGTQYF; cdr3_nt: TGTGCCTCAGCGAGGGACAGGGGGACGGGGACCCAGTACTTC
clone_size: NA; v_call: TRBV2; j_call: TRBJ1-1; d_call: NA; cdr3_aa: CAKTRGLNTEAFF; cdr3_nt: TGTGCCAAAACACGGGGCCTTAACACTGAAGCTTTCTTT
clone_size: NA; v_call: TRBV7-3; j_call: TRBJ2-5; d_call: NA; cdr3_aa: CASSSGQSTDIIETQYF; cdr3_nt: TGTGCCAGCAGCTCCGGACAGAGTACCGATATAATAGAGACCCAGTACTTC
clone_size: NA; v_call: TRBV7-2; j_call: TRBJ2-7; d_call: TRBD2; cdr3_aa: CASSLGASGSDEQYF; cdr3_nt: TGTGCCAGCAGCTTAGGAGCTAGCGGGAGTGACGAGCAGTACTTC
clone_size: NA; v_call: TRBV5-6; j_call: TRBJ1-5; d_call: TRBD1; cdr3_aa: CASSLRRGISNQPQHF; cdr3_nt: TGTGCCAGCAGCTTGCGCAGGGGGATTAGCAATCAGCCCCAGCATTTT